The source of this TCR beta chain is a study of T cell changes during pregnancy in multiple sclerosis (dated by TCRdb to the late 2010s). Regarding the research as a whole: The study examined how the T cell repertoire changed over the course of pregnancy in women with multiple sclerosis.

To note about this clone: The antigen it binds to is not known. No base quality values were provided; no much bigger clone lies one nucleotide off.

Libraries were built with the immunoSEQ multiplex PCR assay. The table comes from immuneACCESS by way of TCRdb, which keeps in-frame sequences with V and J called. Part of the clones is missing from these tables; in studies checked, under half for an unresolved V gene and the rest for unknown reasons. Across this sample there are tens of thousands of clones, with about nine tenths seen only once. Together, the top ten hold approximately 6.1% of the sample. Material: CD8+ T cells from peripheral blood mononuclear cells, obtained in the second trimester of pregnancy. The TCR sequence derives from a female donor with multiple sclerosis, enrolled in a pregnancy study.

The CDR3 reads CASRPGQGQYEQYF. In nucleotide form, the sequence is TGTGCCAGCAGACCGGGACAGGGACAGTACGAGCAGTACTTC. The rearranged segments are TRBV6-1 and TRBJ2-7; the central 9 bases match TRBD1. CDR1 and CDR2 (MNHNS, SASEGT) derive from the germline V gene. The CDR3 runs 14 amino acids, cysteine and phenylalanine included. Just the 42-base CDR3 DNA is kept, in frame starting at base 1. V trim: 6 bases; J trim: 4 bases; unmatched bases: 7.